This TCR beta chain was obtained from a study of blood T cell repertoires in COVID-19. Study-wide background: Sites across the United States, Italy and Spain contributed samples from acute and convalescent COVID-19.

In the source study's methods: Estimation of nucleated cell counts relied on the amplification of reference gene primers. Clones were read by immunoSEQ multiplex PCR, and TCRdb kept only the in-frame ones, dropping some. The V and J calls and clone size come from that table; D and trimming were worked out from the DNA. Of 200,000 to 250,000 clones listed, approximately 86% are singletons. Those enrolled, adults aged roughly 18 to 89 years, came from roughly 22 US areas. In assigning cohorts, the study relied on participant-reported clinical history. The V end was cut by 8 bases, the J end by 5 bases, with 12 bases between. The germline V gene encodes CDR1 ENHRY and CDR2 SYGVKD. The length of the CDR3 is 13 residues.

The source of this sequence is a middle-aged woman with acute COVID-19. The chain combines TRBV10-3 with TRBJ2-2; weak D call: TRBD2 (6 bases). The sequenced material came from PBMCs or T cells enriched from blood (not recorded which). The CDR3 reads CAIFPGGTGELFF. The CDR3 coding sequence is TGTGCCATCTTCCCCGGGGGAACCGGGGAGCTGTTTTTT.